This TCR beta chain was obtained from a study of T cells expressing NK-cell markers. Study in general: Among the eight sequenced donors, seven tested HCMV-seropositive and one tested seronegative.

With regard to this clonotype: Its antigen remains unidentified.

Reprocessing the 5' RACE reads, TCRdb reports a single entry for every CDR3 protein and omits DNA. The sample shows about 550,000 distinct CDR3 sequences, and under 4.5% sits with its ten largest clones. From germline, CDR1 is KGHSH and CDR2 LQKENI. The CDR3 runs 15 residues. Findings of the study overall: Roughly six donors showed dominant NKG2C+ clonotypes comprising about 1.0-7.0% of their CD8+ T cells.

The clonotype was recovered from a young man in good health. The chain uses TRBV18 and TRBJ2-2. Input material: blood T cells: a sorted CD56 or NKG2C T cell subset, CD4+ or CD8+ T cells, or bulk PBMC T cells (not recorded which). This chain's CDR3 is CASSPQRGDTGELFF. Using reference TRBV18 and TRBJ2-2 for the parts outside the CDR3, the full variable domain is NAGVMQNPRHLVRRRGQEARLRCSPMKGHSHVYWYRQLPEEGLKFMVYLQKENIIDESGMPKERFSAEFPKEGPSILRIQQVVRGDSAAYFCASSPQRGDTGELFFGEGSRLTVL.